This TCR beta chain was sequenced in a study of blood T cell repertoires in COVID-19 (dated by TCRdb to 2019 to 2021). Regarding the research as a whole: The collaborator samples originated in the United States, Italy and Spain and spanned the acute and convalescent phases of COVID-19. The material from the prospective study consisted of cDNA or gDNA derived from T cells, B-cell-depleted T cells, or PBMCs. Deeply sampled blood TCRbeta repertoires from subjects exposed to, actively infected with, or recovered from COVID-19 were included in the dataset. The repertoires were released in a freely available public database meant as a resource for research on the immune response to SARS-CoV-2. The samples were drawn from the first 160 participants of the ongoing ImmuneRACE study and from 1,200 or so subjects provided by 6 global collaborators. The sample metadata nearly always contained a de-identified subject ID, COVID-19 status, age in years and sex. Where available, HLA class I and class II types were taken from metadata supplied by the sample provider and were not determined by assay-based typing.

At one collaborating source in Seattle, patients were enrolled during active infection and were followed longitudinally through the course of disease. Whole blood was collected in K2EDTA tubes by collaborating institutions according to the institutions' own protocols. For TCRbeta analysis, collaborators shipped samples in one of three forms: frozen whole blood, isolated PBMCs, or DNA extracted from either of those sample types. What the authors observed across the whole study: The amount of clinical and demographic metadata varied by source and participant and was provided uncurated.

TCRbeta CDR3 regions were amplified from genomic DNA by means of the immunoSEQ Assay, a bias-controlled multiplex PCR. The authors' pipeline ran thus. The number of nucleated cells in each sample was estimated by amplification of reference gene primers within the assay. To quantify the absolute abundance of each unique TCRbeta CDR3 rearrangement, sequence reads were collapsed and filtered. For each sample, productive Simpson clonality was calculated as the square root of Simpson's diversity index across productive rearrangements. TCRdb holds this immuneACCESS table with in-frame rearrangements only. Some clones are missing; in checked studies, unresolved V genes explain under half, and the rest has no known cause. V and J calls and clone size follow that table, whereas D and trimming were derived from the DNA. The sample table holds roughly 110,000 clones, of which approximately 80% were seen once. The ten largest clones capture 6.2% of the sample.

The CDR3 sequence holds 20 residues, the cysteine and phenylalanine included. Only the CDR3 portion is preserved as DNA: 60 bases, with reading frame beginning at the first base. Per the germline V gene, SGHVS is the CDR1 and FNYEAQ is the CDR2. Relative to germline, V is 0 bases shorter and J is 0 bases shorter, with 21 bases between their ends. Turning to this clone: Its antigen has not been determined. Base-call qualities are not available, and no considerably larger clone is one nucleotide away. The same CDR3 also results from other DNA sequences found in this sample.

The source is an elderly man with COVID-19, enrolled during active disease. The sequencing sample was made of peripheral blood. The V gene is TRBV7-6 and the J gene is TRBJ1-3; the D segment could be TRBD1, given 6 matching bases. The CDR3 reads CASSLAGVDRFMSSGNTIYF. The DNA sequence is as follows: TGTGCCAGCAGCTTAGCGGGGGTCGACAGGTTCATGAGCTCTGGAAACACCATATATTTT. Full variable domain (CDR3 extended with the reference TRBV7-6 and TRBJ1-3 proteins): GAGVSQSPRYKVTKRGQDVALRCDPISGHVSLYWYRQALGQGPEFLTYFNYEAQQDKSGLPNDRFSAERPEGSISTLTIQRTEQRDSAMYRCASSLAGVDRFMSSGNTIYFGEGSWLTVV.